Below are 16 T cell receptor beta chains sequenced from a single sample in a study of shared clonotypes between healthy human individuals. The assay was immunoSEQ multiplex PCR, and TCRdb's table has in-frame clones only and misses some. This table has 760,000 or so clones, about 96% appearing once. CD8 cells regarded as naive lacked CD45RO, were positively chosen for CCR7, and omitted terminally differentiated effector memory CD45RA+ cells. The source material was naive CD8+ T cells sorted from blood. Receptors were obtained from a young man in good health.

The chain is built from TRBV9 and TRBJ1-5; no clear D gene. Trimming stripped 3 bases from V and 5 bases from J, with 15 bases between. The CDR3 totals 15 residues. The germline V gene encodes CDR1 SGDLS and CDR2 YYNGEE. The CDR3 region is CASSESPPGDQPQHF. The CDR3 coding sequence is TGTGCCAGCAGCGAATCTCCACCTGGTGATCAGCCCCAGCATTTT.

The V call is TRBV5-8, the J call TRBJ2-7, with 7 bases matching TRBD2. The V and J ends lost 1 base and 3 bases, in that order; junction bases with no gene match: 4. Germline values: CDR1 SGHTS, CDR2 YDEGEE. This CDR3 is 14 amino acids long. DNA for the CDR3: TGTGCCAGCAGCTTGATGGGGGGGAGCTACGAGCAGTACTTC. This sequence encodes CASSLMGGSYEQYF.

The chain couples TRBV9 to TRBJ2-3; D is perhaps TRBD1 or TRBD2 (6 bases each). Trimming shortened V by 3 bases and J by 0 bases, and 17 bases separated the two germline ends. The germline CDR1 and CDR2 sequences are SGDLS and YYNGEE. This CDR3 comprises 17 residues. The CDR3 spells CASSGLPGAPSTDTQYF. DNA of the CDR3: TGTGCCAGCAGCGGGTTACCGGGGGCGCCCAGCACAGATACGCAGTATTTT.

This clone was counted a single time. This chain links TRBV28 with TRBJ1-5; D is unresolved. V lost 6 bases and J 5 bases, leaving 11 bases between the germline ends. The germline V gene encodes CDR1 MDHEN and CDR2 SYDVKM. This CDR3 comprises 13 residues. The CDR3 DNA is TGTGCCAGCAGCCAAGACACCCATCAGCCCCAGCATTTT. Residues: CASSQDTHQPQHF.

The rearrangement links TRBV7-9 to TRBJ1-4, with 8 bases matching TRBD1. The CDR3 has 17 residues. J was trimmed by 8 bases and V by 4 bases; bases with no gene match: 15. The germline V gene encodes CDR1 SEHNR and CDR2 FQNEAQ (reference sequence). CDR3 loop: CASSSPPPLQGEEKLFF. The CDR3 DNA reads as TGTGCCAGCAGCTCACCACCCCCGTTACAGGGGGAGGAAAAACTGTTTTTT.

The gene calls are TRBV7-8 and TRBJ2-7; D is undetermined. The CDR3 has 16 residues. CDR1 SGHVS and CDR2 FQNEAQ come from the germline V gene. Trimming left V 1 base short and J 3 bases short, with 16 bases between. The CDR3 nucleotides read TGTGCCAGCAGCTTAGGGTCCGCTGGCAGATACTACGAGCAGTACTTC. Translating it yields CASSLGSAGRYYEQYF.

The chain links TRBV4-1 to TRBJ2-7; TRBD2 matches 7 bases. This CDR3 contains 15 residues. Losses at the gene ends were 3 bases for V and 2 bases for J; bases not matched to a gene: 7. Germline V gene lookup returns CDR1 MGHRA and CDR2 YSYEKL. The CDR3 loop is CASSQSLAVAYEQYF. CDR3 in DNA: TGCGCCAGCAGCCAGTCGCTAGCGGTAGCCTACGAGCAGTACTTC.

The V call is TRBV4-3, the J call TRBJ2-3, with D possibly being TRBD1 or TRBD2 (5 bases each). V gave up 1 base and J gave up 7 bases, with 18 bases separating them. The CDR3 has 16 amino acids. Looked up from germline, CDR1 is LGHNA and CDR2 is YSLEER. The CDR3 DNA sequence: TGCGCCAGCAGCCAAGGAAGGGACCCTCCGGAAAATACGCAGTATTTT. Residues: CASSQGRDPPENTQYF.

The chain uses TRBV7-9 and TRBJ2-3; no firm D call. There are 18 residues in the CDR3. The V gene's germline CDR1 is SEHNR and CDR2 FQNEAQ (reference sequence). The V gene lost 0 bases and the J gene lost 2 bases, with 18 bases spanning the gap. This CDR3 reads CASSLAGLGRVATDTQYF. The CDR3 nucleotides are TGTGCCAGCAGCTTAGCGGGATTGGGCCGCGTGGCCACAGATACGCAGTATTTT.

The gene calls are TRBV5-1 and TRBJ1-1; 8 bases align to TRBD1. This CDR3 comprises 16 residues. The germline V gene has CDR1 SGHRS and CDR2 YFSETQ. With 1 base clipped from V and 7 bases from J, the junction kept 12 bases outside the gene matches. This CDR3 reads CASSLLTGGVSGEAFF. CDR3 sequence (DNA): TGCGCCAGCAGCTTGTTAACAGGGGGTGTCTCTGGTGAAGCTTTCTTT.

This clone showed up just once. Sequence at one end of the junction differs from germline and may be a read error. The chain is built from TRBV11-2 and TRBJ2-6; the D is unclear. Looked up from germline, CDR1 is SGHAT and CDR2 is FQNNGV. This CDR3 is 13 amino acids long. Here the CDR3 reads CASSLLFGSTSSF. The CDR3 region has the DNA TGTGCCAGCAGCTTACTCTTTGGGTCTACAAGCTCCTTC.

DNA of the CDR3: TGTGCCAGCAGTTTTACGCCGGGACTAGACTACACAGATACGCAGTATTTT. Translation gives CASSFTPGLDYTDTQYF. The rearrangement joins TRBV27 to TRBJ2-3; 8 nucleotides agree with TRBD2. The CDR3 sequence is 17 residues long. Germline trimming cut 3 bases from V and 2 bases from J; bases unmatched to any gene: 10. Germline V lookup: CDR1 MNHEY, CDR2 SMNVEV (reference sequence).

This clone was observed a single time. Different DNA sequences within this sample yield the same CDR3. V and J are TRBV7-9 and TRBJ1-5; no clear D gene. The CDR3 contains 12 residues. Trimming pared 2 bases from V and 4 bases from J, leaving 3 bases between. CDR1 SEHNR and CDR2 FQNEAQ come from the germline V gene (reference sequence). CDR3: CASSLSNQPQHF. The CDR3 nucleotides are TGTGCCAGCAGCTTATCGAATCAGCCCCAGCATTTT.

The chain has TRBV6-6 and TRBJ2-7; 8 nucleotides align to TRBD1. Trimming removed 5 bases from V and 3 bases from J; junction bases left unmatched: 6. CDR1 and CDR2 from the germline V gene are MNHNY and SVGAGI (reference sequence). CDR3 length: 14 amino acids. The CDR3 protein is CASSTWTGLYEQYF. In DNA form, the CDR3 reads TGTGCCAGCAGTACCTGGACAGGGCTCTACGAGCAGTACTTC.

On this clone itself: Within the sample, other DNA sequences also encode this same CDR3. The chain joins TRBV2 to TRBJ2-7, with D hard to call. From germline, CDR1 is SNHLY and CDR2 FYNNEI. The CDR3 is 11 residues long. The germline V and J ends were trimmed by 7 bases and 1 base, with 5 bases remaining between them. This CDR3 reads CASTSSYEQYF. The CDR3 bases are TGTGCCAGCACTAGTTCCTACGAGCAGTACTTC.

This chain links TRBV19 with TRBJ2-7; 8 nucleotides agree with TRBD2. The CDR3 contains 15 residues. Germline-derived CDR1 and CDR2 are LNHDA and SQIVND (reference sequence). Trimming at V came to 3 bases and at J to 1 base, leaving 5 bases not matched to a gene. This CDR3 reads CASSMMLAGSYEQYF. CDR3 bases: TGTGCCAGTAGTATGATGCTAGCGGGTTCCTACGAGCAGTACTTC.